The 15 T cell receptor beta chains given below trace back to one sample, sequenced in a study of blood T cell repertoires in COVID-19. The assay was immunoSEQ multiplex PCR, and TCRdb's table has in-frame clones only and misses some. The table includes about 140,000 clones, about 86% detected once. Sequencing input: peripheral blood. These receptors originate from a woman in her 50s with active or convalescent COVID-19.

The chain joins TRBV5-4 to TRBJ1-2; 7 nucleotides agree with TRBD1. Germline assignment: CDR1 SGHNT and CDR2 YYREEE (reference sequence). V dropped 5 bases and J dropped 1; count of bases not matched to a gene: 11. CDR3 size: 16 residues. The DNA for the CDR3 is TGTGCCAGCAGTCGCCTCACAGGGGCAATTAACTATGGCTACACCTTC. This encodes CASSRLTGAINYGYTF.

CDR3 DNA sequence: TGTGCCAGCAGTGCGGTTGCGGGGGGTATCACAGATACGCAGTATTTT. Residues: CASSAVAGGITDTQYF. V gene TRBV2 combines with J gene TRBJ2-3; 8 bases match TRBD2. J gave up 2 bases and V 4 bases, and 8 bases lay outside the gene matches. The CDR3 is 16 amino acids. Germline V gene sequence: CDR1 SNHLY, CDR2 FYNNEI.

The chain recombines TRBV28 with TRBJ2-7; no clear D gene. The V and J ends lost 4 bases and 1 base respectively, with 11 bases between them. The length of the CDR3 is 14 residues. Germline CDR1 is MDHEN and CDR2 is SYDVKM. CDR3 coding DNA: TGTGCCAGCAGTTCCGCCCCTAAATCCTACGAGCAGTACTTC. Protein sequence: CASSSAPKSYEQYF.

Points on this clone: A read error may produce the germline difference seen at one junction end. The chain links TRBV6-4 to TRBJ2-7; TRBD2 might be the D (6 bases). Germline V CDR1 and CDR2: MRHNA, SNTAGT. The CDR3 runs to 17 residues. This CDR3 is CARSDASAGGFRGEQYF. CDR3 sequence (DNA): TGTGCCAGGAGTGACGCTAGCGCGGGTGGGTTTCGCGGCGAGCAGTACTTC.

The chain has TRBV7-9 and TRBJ2-7; D perhaps matches TRBD1 (5 bases). Trimming cost V 0 bases and J 6 bases, with 15 bases left between them. This CDR3 is 15 amino acids long. Germline V gives CDR1 SEHNR, CDR2 FQNEAQ (reference sequence). The chain's CDR3 is CASSLAGAGIIEQYF. DNA of the CDR3: TGTGCCAGCAGCTTAGCGGGTGCAGGGATAATCGAGCAGTACTTC.

This clone was counted once. V usage is TRBV7-2 and J usage is TRBJ2-7, with D possibly being TRBD2 (6 bases). Germline lookup yields CDR1 SGHTA and CDR2 FQGNSA. The CDR3 covers 15 residues. V dropped 0 bases and J dropped 3 bases, with 12 bases sitting between them. CDR3 DNA sequence: TGTGCCAGCAGCTTAGCAAAGGGAGGCTACTACGAGCAGTACTTC. Translation gives CASSLAKGGYYEQYF.

The J gene is TRBJ1-2, the V gene TRBV4-2; the D is unclear. This CDR3 has 15 residues. Germline values: CDR1 LGHNA, CDR2 YNFKEQ. V was pared by 0 bases and J by 1 base, with 9 bases between. Written as DNA, the CDR3 is TGTGCCAGCAGCCAAGAATCCGGGGATAACTATGGCTACACCTTC. Its translation: CASSQESGDNYGYTF.

This chain links TRBV7-9 with TRBJ1-1; 9 bases are shared with TRBD1. The CDR3 covers 16 residues. Germline lookup yields CDR1 SEHNR and CDR2 FQNEAQ (reference sequence). V shed 4 bases and J 1 base; nucleotides not matched to a gene: 7. For the CDR3, the DNA is TGTGCCAGCAGCTCCGGGACAGGGAGGTCGAACACTGAAGCTTTCTTT. This translates into CASSSGTGRSNTEAFF.

The chain links TRBV3-1 (or the pseudogene TRBV3-2) to TRBJ1-4, with 8 bases that match TRBD1. Germline V gene sequence: CDR1 LGHDT, CDR2 YNNKEL (reference sequence). V shed 8 bases and J 6 bases; nucleotides not matched to a gene: 11. CDR3 length: 15 amino acids. CDR3 coding DNA: TGTGCCAGCTCAGCCGCATCGGACAGGGATGAAAAACTGTTTTTT. Translation: CASSAASDRDEKLFF.

The J gene is TRBJ2-1, the V gene TRBV7-9; TRBD1 might be the D (6 bases). The V end was cut by 8 bases, the J end by 6 bases, with 20 bases between. CDR1 and CDR2 (germline): SEHNR, FQNEAQ (reference sequence). This CDR3 has 15 amino acids. The DNA for the CDR3 is TGTGCCAGCGACTCACCAGGGGAGATAGGCAATGAGCAGTTCTTC. Protein sequence: CASDSPGEIGNEQFF.

This sequence joins TRBV30 and TRBJ1-5, with D maybe TRBD1 (5 bases). The V end lost 0 bases, the J end lost 2 bases, and 8 bases lay between the germline ends. CDR3 length equals 14 residues. In germline, CDR1 is GTSNPN, CDR2 SVGIG (reference sequence). CDR3 residues: CAWSVKGGNQPQHF. The DNA of the CDR3 is TGTGCCTGGAGTGTAAAAGGGGGCAATCAGCCCCAGCATTTT.

This chain links TRBV29-1 with TRBJ1-1; a weak D match, TRBD1 (6 bases). Trimming pared 3 bases from V and 2 bases from J, leaving 13 bases between. The CDR3 has 14 amino acids. Germline V gene lookup returns CDR1 SQVTM and CDR2 ANQGSEA. The CDR3 DNA reads as TGCAGCGTTGATTACTGGGGGCCAAACACTGAAGCTTTCTTT. Residues: CSVDYWGPNTEAFF.

The V gene is TRBV5-4, the J gene TRBJ2-7; TRBD1 might be the D (6 bases). Trimming removed 0 bases from V and 3 bases from J, with 10 bases in between. CDR3 size: 14 residues. Germline CDR1 is SGHNT and CDR2 is YYREEE (reference sequence). CDR3 nucleotides: TGTGCCAGCAGCTTGGGAAAGGGGGTCTACGAGCAGTACTTC. It encodes CASSLGKGVYEQYF.

This chain uses TRBV5-8 with TRBJ1-1, with 7 bases matching TRBD1. V shed 3 bases and J 1 base; nucleotides not matched to a gene: 6. Germline V CDR1 and CDR2: SGHTS, YDEGEE. The CDR3 spans 15 residues. The CDR3 protein is CASSSWKGANTEAFF. The CDR3 region has the DNA TGTGCCAGCAGCTCTTGGAAGGGGGCGAACACTGAAGCTTTCTTT.

CDR3 DNA sequence: TGTGCCATCAGGGGACAGGGTTCCTACAATGAGCAGTTCTTC. Its protein is CAIRGQGSYNEQFF. J is TRBJ2-1 and V is TRBV10-3, with TRBD1 matching 9 bases. The germline V gene encodes CDR1 ENHRY and CDR2 SYGVKD. Losses at the gene ends were 6 bases for V and 1 base for J; bases not matched to a gene: 1. The CDR3 is made up of 14 amino acids.